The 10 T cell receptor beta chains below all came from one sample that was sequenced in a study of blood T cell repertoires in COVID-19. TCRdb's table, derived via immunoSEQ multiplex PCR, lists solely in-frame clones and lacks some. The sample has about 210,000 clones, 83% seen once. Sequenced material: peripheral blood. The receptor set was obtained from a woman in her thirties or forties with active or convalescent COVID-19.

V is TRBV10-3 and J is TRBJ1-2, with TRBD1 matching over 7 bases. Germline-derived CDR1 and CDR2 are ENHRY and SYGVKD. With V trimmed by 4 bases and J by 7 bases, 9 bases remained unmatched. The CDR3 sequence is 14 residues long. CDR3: CAISGDQGQLGYTF. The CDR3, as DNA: TGTGCCATCAGTGGAGACCAGGGACAGCTTGGCTACACCTTC.

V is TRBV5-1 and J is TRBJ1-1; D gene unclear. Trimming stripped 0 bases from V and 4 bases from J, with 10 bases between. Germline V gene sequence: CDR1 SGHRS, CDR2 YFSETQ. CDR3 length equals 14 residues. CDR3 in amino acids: CASSLDGSGTEAFF. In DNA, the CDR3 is TGCGCCAGCAGCTTGGATGGCAGTGGCACTGAAGCTTTCTTT.

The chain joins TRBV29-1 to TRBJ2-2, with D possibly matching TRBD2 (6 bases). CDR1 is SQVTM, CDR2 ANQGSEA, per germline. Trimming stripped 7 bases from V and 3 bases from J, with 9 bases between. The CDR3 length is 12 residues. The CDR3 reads CSAREHTGELFF. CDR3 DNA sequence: TGCAGCGCCCGGGAGCACACCGGGGAGCTGTTTTTT.

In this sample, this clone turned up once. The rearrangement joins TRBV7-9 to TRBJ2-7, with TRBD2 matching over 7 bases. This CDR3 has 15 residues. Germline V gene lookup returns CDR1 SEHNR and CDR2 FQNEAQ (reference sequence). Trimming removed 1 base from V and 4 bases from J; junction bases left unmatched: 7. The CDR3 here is CASSLEMGEGYEQYF. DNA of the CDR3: TGTGCCAGCAGCTTAGAAATGGGGGAGGGTTACGAGCAGTACTTC. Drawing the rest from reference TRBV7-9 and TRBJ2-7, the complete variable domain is DTGVSQNPRHKITKRGQNVTFRCDPISEHNRLYWYRQTLGQGPEFLTYFQNEAQLEKSRLLSDRFSAERPKGSFSTLEIQRTEQGDSAMYLCASSLEMGEGYEQYFGPGTRLTVT.

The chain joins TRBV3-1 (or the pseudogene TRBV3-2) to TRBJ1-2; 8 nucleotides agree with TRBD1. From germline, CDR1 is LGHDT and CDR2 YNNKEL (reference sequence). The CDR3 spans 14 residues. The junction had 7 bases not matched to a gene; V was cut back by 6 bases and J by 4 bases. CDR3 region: CASSPGQGAYGYTF. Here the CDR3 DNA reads TGTGCCAGCAGTCCCGGACAGGGCGCCTATGGCTACACCTTC.

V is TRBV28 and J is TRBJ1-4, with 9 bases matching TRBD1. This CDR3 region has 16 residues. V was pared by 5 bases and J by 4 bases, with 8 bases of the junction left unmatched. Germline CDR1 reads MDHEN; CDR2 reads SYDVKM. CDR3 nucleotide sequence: TGTGCCAGCAGTACCCCCGGGACAGGGTTTAATGAAAAACTGTTTTTT. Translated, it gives CASSTPGTGFNEKLFF.

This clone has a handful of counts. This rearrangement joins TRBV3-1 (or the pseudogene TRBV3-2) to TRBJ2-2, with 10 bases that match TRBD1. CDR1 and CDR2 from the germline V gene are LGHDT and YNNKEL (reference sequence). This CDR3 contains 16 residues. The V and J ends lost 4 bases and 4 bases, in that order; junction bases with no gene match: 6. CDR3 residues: CASSPEGTGATGELFF. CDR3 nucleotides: TGTGCCAGCAGCCCGGAGGGGACAGGGGCCACCGGGGAGCTGTTTTTT.

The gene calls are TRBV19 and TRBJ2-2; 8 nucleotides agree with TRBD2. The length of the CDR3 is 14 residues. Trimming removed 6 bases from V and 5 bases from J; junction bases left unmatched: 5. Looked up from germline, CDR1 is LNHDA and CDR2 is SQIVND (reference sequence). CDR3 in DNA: TGTGCCAGTAGAGGACTAGCTGTAACCGGGGAGCTGTTTTTT. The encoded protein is CASRGLAVTGELFF. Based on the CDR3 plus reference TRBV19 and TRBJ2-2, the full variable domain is DGGITQSPKYLFRKEGQNVTLSCEQNLNHDAMYWYRQDPGQGLRLIYYSQIVNDFQKGDIAEGYSVSREKKESFPLTVTSAQKNPTAFYLCASRGLAVTGELFFGEGSRLTVL.

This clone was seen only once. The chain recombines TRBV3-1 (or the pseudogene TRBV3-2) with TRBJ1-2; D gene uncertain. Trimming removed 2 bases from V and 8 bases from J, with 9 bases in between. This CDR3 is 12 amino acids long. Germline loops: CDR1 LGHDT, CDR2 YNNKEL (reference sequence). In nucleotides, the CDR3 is TGTGCCAGCAGCCAAAACCAGGCCGGCTACACCTTC. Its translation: CASSQNQAGYTF.

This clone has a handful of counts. CDR3 nucleotide sequence: TGTGCCTGGGCCCTATCTGGACAGGGGAAAGGCTACACCTTC. Translated, it gives CAWALSGQGKGYTF. V usage is TRBV30 and J usage is TRBJ1-2; 9 positions match TRBD1. After removal of 5 bases from V and 8 bases from J, the junction contained 12 bases not matched to a gene. Germline CDR1 GTSNPN, CDR2 SVGIG (reference sequence). The CDR3 covers 14 residues.